Below are 19 T cell receptor beta chains sequenced from a single sample in a study of T-cell memory formation after mild COVID-19. MiXCR, applied by TCRdb to the 5' RACE reads, yields one record per CDR3 protein. Here the sample spans about 470,000 distinct CDR3 sequences, around a sixth being singletons. Sequencing was performed on PBMCs or a T cell subset sorted from them (not recorded which). These receptors came from an adult woman who had mild COVID-19 (a few samples of this study predate the infection). Cell type and time point are not known.

V and J are TRBV7-2 and TRBJ2-1; D call uncertain. V was trimmed by 1 base and J by 8 bases, leaving 18 bases between them. In germline, CDR1 is SGHTA, CDR2 FQGNSA. This CDR3 is built from 16 residues. In DNA, the CDR3 is TGTGCCAGCAGCTTAGGGGCCGCGCGAAGTGTGGATGAGCAGTTCTTC. This gives the protein CASSLGAARSVDEQFF.

This clonotype was picked up many times. V usage is TRBV11-2 and J usage is TRBJ1-1; D gene unclear. The CDR3 covers 14 residues. Between the trimmed V and J ends, which lost 1 base and 2 bases, there was a span of 8 bases. Germline CDR1 reads SGHAT; CDR2 reads FQNNGV. The CDR3 bases are TGTGCCAGCAGCTTAGGGGCGGTTAACACTGAAGCTTTCTTT. Translated, it gives CASSLGAVNTEAFF. Full variable domain (remainder filled in from reference TRBV11-2 and TRBJ1-1): EAGVAQSPRYKIIEKRQSVAFWCNPISGHATLYWYQQILGQGPKLLIQFQNNGVVDDSQLPKDRFSAERLKGVDSTLKIQPAKLEDSAVYLCASSLGAVNTEAFFGQGTRLTVV.

Of note for this clonotype: This may come from a read error, since a much larger clone is one base off. This chain joins TRBV3-1 and TRBJ1-6, with 8 bases lining up with TRBD1. V lost 4 bases and J lost 9; bases outside the gene matches: 8. CDR1 is LGHDT, CDR2 YNNKEL, per germline (reference sequence). The CDR3 is 15 residues long. As DNA, the CDR3 is TGTGCCAGCAGCCGAGTCGGACAGGGTCTTTCACCCCTCCACTTT. This translates into CASSRVGQGLSPLHF.

This clonotype was seen repeatedly, ten times or more. The V gene is TRBV15, the J gene TRBJ1-6; D gene unclear. The length of the CDR3 is 13 residues. Trimming cost V 0 bases and J 8 bases, with 5 bases left between them. Germline CDR1 reads LNHNV; CDR2 reads YYDKDF (reference sequence). This CDR3 is CATSRDQDSPLHF. The CDR3 bases are TGTGCCACCAGCAGAGATCAGGATTCACCCCTCCACTTT. Supplemented by reference TRBV15 and TRBJ1-6, the full variable domain reads DAMVIQNPRYQVTQFGKPVTLSCSQTLNHNVMYWYQQKSSQAPKLLFHYYDKDFNNEADTPDNFQSRRPNTSFCFLDIRSPGLGDTAMYLCATSRDQDSPLHFGNGTRLTVT.

This chain joins TRBV29-1 and TRBJ2-1; the match to TRBD2 covers 11 bases. After removal of 3 bases from V and 9 bases from J, the junction contained 13 bases not matched to a gene. CDR3 length: 16 amino acids. The germline V gene has CDR1 SQVTM and CDR2 ANQGSEA. CDR3 sequence: CSVEGILAGVFGEQFF. The CDR3 DNA follows: TGCAGCGTTGAGGGGATACTAGCGGGAGTTTTTGGTGAGCAGTTCTTC.

This chain links TRBV7-9 with TRBJ2-5; tentative D call: TRBD2 (7 bases). CDR3 length: 14 amino acids. Germline loops: CDR1 SEHNR, CDR2 FQNEAQ (reference sequence). V was clipped by 5 bases and J by 5 bases, with 15 bases between them. CDR3 in DNA: TGTGCCAGCAGCCGGAGGGGGGGCCAGGAGACCCAGTACTTC. Encoded protein: CASSRRGGQETQYF.

The table lists this clonotype with a few counts. This chain joins TRBV24-1 and TRBJ2-1; D is ambiguous. This CDR3 has 15 amino acids. V dropped 2 bases and J dropped 6 bases, with 13 bases sitting between them. Germline loops: CDR1 KGHDR, CDR2 SFDVKD. CDR3 residues: CATSDSPRTINEQFF. DNA for the CDR3: TGTGCCACCAGTGATTCTCCCCGGACCATCAATGAGCAGTTCTTC.

The V gene is TRBV7-3, the J gene TRBJ2-7; 12 bases match TRBD2. The CDR3 runs to 15 residues. Per germline, CDR1 SGHTA and CDR2 FQGTGA. The J segment lost 5 bases and the V segment lost 6 bases, leaving 8 bases of the junction unmatched. CDR3 region: CASSPTSGRNHEQYF. The CDR3 nucleotides read TGTGCCAGCAGTCCCACTAGCGGGAGGAACCACGAGCAGTACTTC.

This clonotype was counted a few times. The chain is built from TRBV20-1 and TRBJ1-2, with D maybe TRBD1 (5 bases). This CDR3 is 16 amino acids long. Germline CDR1 DFQATT, CDR2 SNEGSKA (reference sequence). The V gene lost 0 bases and the J gene lost 4 bases, with 18 bases spanning the gap. CDR3 protein: CSARDLRQGEAYGYTF. The CDR3 bases are TGCAGTGCTAGAGATCTGAGGCAGGGAGAGGCCTATGGCTACACCTTC.

This clonotype has only a few counts. The chain is built from TRBV7-8 and TRBJ1-1; TRBD1 aligns across 8 bases. CDR1 and CDR2 from the germline V gene are SGHVS and FQNEAQ. The V segment lost 3 bases and the J segment 6 bases; nucleotides outside the gene matches: 6. This CDR3 contains 14 residues. CDR3: CASSFGQGSSEAFF. The CDR3 bases are TGTGCCAGCAGCTTCGGACAGGGATCCTCTGAAGCTTTCTTT.

This clonotype was counted only a few times. The chain couples TRBV7-9 to TRBJ2-7; TRBD2 agrees at 9 bases. The CDR3 runs 16 residues. With V trimmed by 5 bases and J by 1 base, 9 bases remained unmatched. In germline, CDR1 is SEHNR, CDR2 FQNEAQ (reference sequence). The CDR3 sequence is CASSETKTSGSYEQYF. CDR3 coding DNA: TGTGCCAGCAGCGAAACGAAGACTAGCGGTTCCTACGAGCAGTACTTC.

The V and J genes are TRBV18 and TRBJ1-3; D unresolved. V dropped 5 bases and J dropped 0 bases, with 11 bases sitting between them. CDR3 length: 15 residues. CDR1 is KGHSH and CDR2 is LQKENI in the germline V gene. The CDR3 nucleotides read TGTGCCAGCTCATCCGACGGGAACTCTGGAAACACCATATATTTT. Translated: CASSSDGNSGNTIYF.

This clonotype has just a few counts. CDR3 bases: TGTGCCAGCAGTTTCGGTGTACGACAGGTATTGTCTGGGGCCAACGTCCTGACTTTC. This translates into CASSFGVRQVLSGANVLTF. This rearrangement joins TRBV12-3 or TRBV12-4 to TRBJ2-6, with TRBD1 as a possible D gene (6 bases). CDR3 length: 19 residues. V lost 3 bases and J lost 1, with 19 bases in between.

This clonotype was seen more than once but under ten times. This rearrangement joins TRBV20-1 to TRBJ2-5; 9 bases are a match to TRBD2. Trimming took 3 bases from V and 0 from J; bases not matched to a gene: 5. Looked up from germline, CDR1 is DFQATT and CDR2 is SNEGSKA (reference sequence). CDR3 length equals 15 residues. This chain's CDR3 is CSASIASGNQETQYF. The CDR3 bases are TGCAGTGCTAGTATCGCTAGCGGGAACCAAGAGACCCAGTACTTC.

A few counts support this clonotype. The chain has TRBV10-3 and TRBJ2-5; 9 bases are a match to TRBD1. CDR1 is ENHRY and CDR2 is SYGVKD in the germline V gene. V dropped 10 bases and J dropped 5; count of bases not matched to a gene: 11. The CDR3 runs 14 residues. The CDR3 DNA is TGTGCCACCTGGACAGGGGTCGTAGGTGAGACCCAGTACTTC. It yields the protein CATWTGVVGETQYF.

J is TRBJ2-3 and V is TRBV11-2; D not certain. The CDR3 spans 11 residues. The germline CDR1 and CDR2 sequences are SGHAT and FQNNGV. The ends were cut back, 6 bases at V and 8 bases at J, with 9 bases in the middle. This CDR3 is CASRQVVTQYF. In DNA, the CDR3 is TGTGCCAGCAGACAAGTTGTTACGCAGTATTTT.

The gene calls are TRBV12-3 or TRBV12-4 and TRBJ2-1; D may be TRBD1 (5 bases). V lost 7 bases to trimming and J lost 8 bases, with 15 bases between them. The CDR3 sequence is 13 residues long. The CDR3 nucleotides are TGTGCCAGCACCGCGACAGTTCTCGATGAGCAGTTCTTC. It encodes CASTATVLDEQFF.

The chain couples TRBV5-6 to TRBJ2-1, with D possibly called TRBD1 or TRBD2 (5 bases each). CDR1 and CDR2 from the germline V gene are SGHDT and YYEEEE. V shed 0 bases and J shed 6 bases, with 16 bases lying between them. This CDR3 has 16 residues. The CDR3: CASSLGAAGKLNEQFF. The CDR3 DNA is TGTGCCAGCAGCTTGGGAGCGGCAGGGAAACTCAATGAGCAGTTCTTC.

The chain combines TRBV20-1 with TRBJ2-7; TRBD2 aligns across 9 bases. The trim removed 5 bases at V and 6 bases at J, leaving 17 bases unmatched. Germline lookup yields CDR1 DFQATT and CDR2 SNEGSKA (reference sequence). This CDR3 spans 16 amino acids. The CDR3 here is CSAESLLEGLAGEQYF. The CDR3 nucleotides are TGCAGTGCTGAAAGTTTACTCGAGGGACTAGCAGGCGAGCAGTACTTC.